A single sample is the source of the 29 T cell receptor beta chains below, sequenced in a study of cytomegalovirus exposure and HLA in healthy donors. The PCR ran on 60 Vbeta and 13 Jbeta primers. Profiled with immunoSEQ multiplex PCR; TCRdb holds only in-frame clones, not every one. The data hold under 90,000 clones, with more than 70% observed a single time. Sequenced: PBMCs. Receptor source: a man aged 40-55 years in good health and CMV-seronegative.

CDR3 DNA sequence: TGTGCCAGCCTAACAACAGGGAATTTGCGGTATGGCTACACCTTC. This gives the protein CASLTTGNLRYGYTF. The chain has TRBV28 and TRBJ1-2; tentatively, D is TRBD1 (6 bases). This CDR3 has 15 amino acids. Trimming stripped 8 bases from V and 5 bases from J, with 21 bases between. In germline, CDR1 is MDHEN, CDR2 SYDVKM.

The chain has TRBV5-4 and TRBJ2-1; 9 bases map to TRBD2. This CDR3 spans 18 amino acids. The germline gives CDR1 SGHNT, CDR2 YYREEE (reference sequence). The trim removed 0 bases at V and 5 bases at J, leaving 12 bases unmatched. CDR3 DNA sequence: TGTGCCAGCAGCTTGGGAGGTTTCAGGCGGGGGGGAGACAATGAGCAGTTCTTC. Amino acids: CASSLGGFRRGGDNEQFF.

The sample holds a few counts of this clone. This sequence joins TRBV19 and TRBJ1-1, with D perhaps TRBD1 (5 bases). Trimming shortened V by 5 bases and J by 5 bases, and 12 bases separated the two germline ends. From germline, CDR1 is LNHDA and CDR2 SQIVND (reference sequence). The CDR3 runs to 13 residues. DNA of the CDR3: TGTGCCAGTAGTTCCTCAGGGAGGACTGAAGCTTTCTTT. Amino acid sequence: CASSSSGRTEAFF.

The rearrangement links TRBV28 to TRBJ1-4, with TRBD1 matching over 7 bases. The germline V gene has CDR1 MDHEN and CDR2 SYDVKM. The CDR3 loop spans 14 amino acids. The J segment lost 4 bases and the V segment lost 5 bases, leaving 4 bases of the junction unmatched. The CDR3 here is CASSAGQFNEKLFF. The CDR3 nucleotides are TGTGCCAGCAGTGCGGGACAGTTTAATGAAAAACTGTTTTTT. The full variable domain, with the rest looked up from reference TRBV28 and TRBJ1-4, is DVKVTQSSRYLVKRTGEKVFLECVQDMDHENMFWYRQDPGLGLRLIYFSYDVKMKEKGDIPEGYSVSREKKERFSLILESASTNQTSMYLCASSAGQFNEKLFFGSGTQLSVL.

The chain recombines TRBV7-3 with TRBJ2-6, with D maybe TRBD2 (6 bases). This CDR3 is built from 15 residues. In germline, CDR1 is SGHTA, CDR2 FQGTGA. Trimming removed 5 bases from V and 2 bases from J, with 10 bases in between. The CDR3 reads CASSPQRAGANVLTF. The CDR3 bases are TGTGCCAGCAGCCCCCAGCGGGCTGGGGCCAACGTCCTGACTTTC.

The chain recombines TRBV7-9 with TRBJ2-3, with 12 positions matching TRBD1. Germline V gene lookup returns CDR1 SEHNR and CDR2 FQNEAQ (reference sequence). The trim removed 5 bases at V and 7 bases at J, leaving 10 bases unmatched. The CDR3 is 16 residues long. The CDR3 DNA reads as TGTGCCAGCAGCCCGCCGGGACAGGGGGCGCCGTATACGCAGTATTTT. Its protein product is CASSPPGQGAPYTQYF.

The chain carries TRBV28 and TRBJ1-2, with a weak D call TRBD1 (6 bases). The CDR3 spans 17 residues. The germline V gene encodes CDR1 MDHEN and CDR2 SYDVKM. V was clipped by 4 bases and J by 5 bases, with 23 bases between them. As DNA, the CDR3 is TGTGCCAGCAGTTCAACTCGTCTAGCGGGACACAGATATGGCTACACCTTC. Amino acids: CASSSTRLAGHRYGYTF.

This rearrangement joins TRBV29-1 to TRBJ1-1, with a possible D match to TRBD1 (6 bases). V was pared by 8 bases and J by 4 bases, with 11 bases between. Germline CDR1 is SQVTM and CDR2 is ANQGSEA. CDR3 length: 11 amino acids. The CDR3 DNA is TGCAGCTTTGGGGGCGTCACTGAAGCTTTCTTT. It codes for CSFGGVTEAFF. Together with reference TRBV29-1 and TRBJ1-1, the CDR3 gives the full variable domain: SAVISQKPSRDICQRGTSLTIQCQVDSQVTMMFWYRQQPGQSLTLIATANQGSEATYESGFVIDKFPISRPNLTFSTLTVSNMSPEDSSIYLCSFGGVTEAFFGQGTRLTVV.

The chain recombines TRBV18 with TRBJ1-2; D is ambiguous. Germline CDR1 is KGHSH and CDR2 is LQKENI. The CDR3 runs to 15 residues. Trimming stripped 3 bases from V and 4 bases from J, with 15 bases between. In DNA form, the CDR3 reads TGTGCCAGCTCACCGATCCCTGGGCAGCCCTATGGCTACACCTTC. Amino acid sequence: CASSPIPGQPYGYTF.

The chain joins TRBV6-5 to TRBJ2-7; D is unresolved. Germline CDR1 and CDR2: MNHEY and SVGAGI. V lost 0 bases to trimming and J lost 5 bases, with 11 bases between them. This CDR3 region has 14 residues. The CDR3 DNA is TGTGCCAGCAGTTACTCGAGAAGTTACCACGAGCAGTACTTC. It is translated as CASSYSRSYHEQYF.

The chain couples TRBV7-6 to TRBJ1-5; D might be TRBD1 (5 bases). The CDR3 length is 15 residues. The V end was cut by 2 bases, the J end by 3 bases, with 11 bases between. CDR1 and CDR2 (germline): SGHVS, FNYEAQ. For the CDR3, the DNA is TGTGCCAGCAGCTTATCTGCAGGGCCCAATCAGCCCCAGCATTTT. This encodes CASSLSAGPNQPQHF. Together with reference TRBV7-6 and TRBJ1-5, the CDR3 gives the full variable domain: GAGVSQSPRYKVTKRGQDVALRCDPISGHVSLYWYRQALGQGPEFLTYFNYEAQQDKSGLPNDRFSAERPEGSISTLTIQRTEQRDSAMYRCASSLSAGPNQPQHFGDGTRLSIL.

This rearrangement joins TRBV27 to TRBJ2-7, with unresolved D. This CDR3 has 11 residues. CDR1 is MNHEY and CDR2 is SMNVEV in the germline V gene (reference sequence). The V end lost 7 bases, the J end lost 3 bases, and 7 bases lay between the germline ends. The CDR3 spells CASTQFYEQYF. DNA of the CDR3: TGTGCCAGCACCCAATTCTACGAGCAGTACTTC.

The chain combines TRBV4-1 with TRBJ2-1, with a weak D call TRBD1 (7 bases). CDR1 is MGHRA, CDR2 YSYEKL, per germline. CDR3 size: 17 residues. V was shortened by 4 bases and J by 0 bases, with 16 bases between the two germline ends. CDR3 region: CASSLRGRDSSYNEQFF. CDR3 DNA sequence: TGCGCCAGCAGCCTTAGGGGGCGGGACTCCTCCTACAATGAGCAGTTCTTC.

J is TRBJ2-7 and V is TRBV4-2, with D tentatively TRBD2 (5 bases). The V end was cut by 1 base, the J end by 3 bases, with 16 bases between. The germline V gene encodes CDR1 LGHNA and CDR2 YNFKEQ. This CDR3 contains 16 residues. The CDR3 DNA follows: TGTGCCAGCAGCCAAGTCGATTCGGGGATAGGCTACGAGCAGTACTTC. Its translation: CASSQVDSGIGYEQYF.

The chain uses TRBV28 and TRBJ1-2; tentative D call: TRBD1 (6 bases). V gave up 3 bases and J gave up 4 bases, with 15 bases separating them. Per germline, CDR1 MDHEN and CDR2 SYDVKM. CDR3 length equals 15 residues. The CDR3 spells CASSLGGPRGYGYTF. The CDR3 DNA reads TGTGCCAGCAGTTTGGGGGGGCCACGGGGCTATGGCTACACCTTC.

The chain recombines TRBV5-1 with TRBJ2-7; tentatively, D is TRBD2 (5 bases). CDR3 length: 15 amino acids. V gave up 5 bases and J gave up 3 bases, with 18 bases separating them. The V gene's germline CDR1 is SGHRS and CDR2 YFSETQ. CDR3 in amino acids: CASRTAPGEGYEQYF. The CDR3 DNA follows: TGCGCCAGCAGGACTGCGCCTGGTGAGGGCTACGAGCAGTACTTC.

The V call is TRBV27, the J call TRBJ2-7, with 9 bases identical to TRBD1. This CDR3 has 15 amino acids. Per germline, CDR1 MNHEY and CDR2 SMNVEV (reference sequence). Trimming at V came to 7 bases and at J to 4 bases, leaving 11 bases not matched to a gene. CDR3 sequence (DNA): TGTGCCAGCAAAATCCGGGACAGGGTGGTGTACGAGCAGTACTTC. Its protein is CASKIRDRVVYEQYF.

The chain joins TRBV15 to TRBJ1-1; D remains unclear. V was pared by 0 bases and J by 4 bases, with 6 bases between. CDR1 LNHNV and CDR2 YYDKDF come from the germline V gene (reference sequence). The CDR3 contains 13 residues. The CDR3: CATSRDGVTEAFF. The CDR3 nucleotides are TGTGCCACCAGCAGAGACGGGGTCACTGAAGCTTTCTTT.

The chain employs TRBV4-2 and TRBJ2-3, with 8 bases fitting TRBD1. Germline CDR1 LGHNA, CDR2 YNFKEQ. V shed 0 bases and J 4 bases; nucleotides not matched to a gene: 12. The CDR3 consists of 18 residues. The CDR3 sequence is CASSQEVAGGVVADTQYF. The CDR3 bases are TGTGCCAGCAGCCAAGAAGTTGCAGGGGGCGTTGTTGCAGATACGCAGTATTTT.

This chain links TRBV19 with TRBJ1-1; tentative D call: TRBD1 (5 bases). The V end was cut by 2 bases, the J end by 7 bases, with 17 bases between. The germline gives CDR1 LNHDA, CDR2 SQIVND (reference sequence). This CDR3 has 15 amino acids. Here the CDR3 reads CASSINFGQGNEAFF. CDR3 DNA sequence: TGTGCCAGTAGTATAAATTTTGGGCAGGGCAATGAAGCTTTCTTT.

The chain carries TRBV6-4 and TRBJ2-3, with 7 bases matching TRBD2. This CDR3 region has 16 residues. CDR1 and CDR2 (germline): MRHNA, SNTAGT. V lost 6 bases and J lost 2; bases outside the gene matches: 11. The CDR3, as DNA: TGTGCCAGCAGCGCCGAGAGCGGGGCCTACACAGATACGCAGTATTTT. Translating it yields CASSAESGAYTDTQYF.

The chain combines TRBV28 with TRBJ2-2, with a tentative D call TRBD1 (6 bases). The length of the CDR3 is 15 residues. Germline assignment: CDR1 MDHEN and CDR2 SYDVKM. The V and J ends lost 2 bases and 7 bases respectively, with 14 bases between them. CDR3: CASSLAAGAGGELFF. The CDR3 DNA follows: TGTGCCAGCAGTTTAGCGGCAGGGGCTGGCGGGGAGCTGTTTTTT.

The chain recombines TRBV4-1 with TRBJ2-7; 11 bases agree with TRBD2. The trim removed 0 bases at V and 4 bases at J, leaving 8 bases unmatched. The CDR3 is made up of 17 amino acids. Germline lookup yields CDR1 MGHRA and CDR2 YSYEKL. The CDR3 bases are TGCGCCAGCAGCCAAGATGCCGGGACTAGCGGATATTACGAGCAGTACTTC. Encoded protein: CASSQDAGTSGYYEQYF.

The chain carries TRBV16 and TRBJ1-1; D unresolved. Germline V gives CDR1 KGHSY, CDR2 FQNENV. This CDR3 comprises 13 residues. V lost 0 bases and J lost 8, with 10 bases in between. CDR3 loop: CASSQSRSTEAFF. The CDR3 DNA reads TGTGCCAGCAGCCAATCGAGGTCCACCGAAGCTTTCTTT.

As to this clone: This same CDR3 is encoded by further DNA sequences in the sample. The genes are TRBV30 and TRBJ1-1; weak D call: TRBD1 (5 bases). CDR1 and CDR2 from the germline V gene are GTSNPN and SVGIG (reference sequence). The CDR3 is 12 residues long. Between the trimmed V and J ends, which lost 0 bases and 7 bases, there was a span of 9 bases. The CDR3 DNA sequence: TGTGCCTGGAGTGTGGGGCGCTTTGAAGCTTTCTTT. Its translation is CAWSVGRFEAFF.

The rearrangement links TRBV25-1 to TRBJ1-2, with D possibly TRBD1 on 6 matching bases. The CDR3 is made up of 14 amino acids. Germline V CDR1 and CDR2: MGHDK, SYGVNS. With 5 bases removed from V and 5 bases from J, the gap between germline ends came to 15 bases. The CDR3 coding sequence is TGTGCCAGCAGTCCCATTGACAGGCGGTATGGCTACACCTTC. It encodes CASSPIDRRYGYTF.

CDR3 DNA: TGTGCCAGCAGCTTGCGGCCCCCCGGGGACTATGGCTACACCTTC. Protein sequence: CASSLRPPGDYGYTF. The rearrangement links TRBV5-6 to TRBJ1-2, with D hard to call. CDR3 length equals 15 residues. The germline V and J ends were trimmed by 1 base and 3 bases, with 13 bases remaining between them. Germline lookup yields CDR1 SGHDT and CDR2 YYEEEE. Complete variable domain (other parts from reference TRBV5-6 and TRBJ1-2): DAGVTQSPTHLIKTRGQQVTLRCSPKSGHDTVSWYQQALGQGPQFIFQYYEEEERQRGNFPDRFSGHQFPNYSSELNVNALLLGDSALYLCASSLRPPGDYGYTFGSGTRLTVV.

The chain uses TRBV29-1 and TRBJ1-2; TRBD1 is a possible D gene (6 bases). CDR3 length: 13 residues. V was cut by 6 bases and J by 7 bases, with 18 bases left in between. CDR1 and CDR2 (germline): SQVTM, ANQGSEA. The DNA of the CDR3 is TGCAGCGTCGCGAGGCAGGGGATCCCTGGCTACACCTTC. This codes for CSVARQGIPGYTF. The whole variable domain, filled in from reference TRBV29-1 and TRBJ1-2, reads SAVISQKPSRDICQRGTSLTIQCQVDSQVTMMFWYRQQPGQSLTLIATANQGSEATYESGFVIDKFPISRPNLTFSTLTVSNMSPEDSSIYLCSVARQGIPGYTFGSGTRLTVV.

This clone was seen just once. The rearrangement uses TRBV9 and TRBJ2-1; 9 nucleotides match TRBD2. Trimming cost V 0 bases and J 3 bases; bases outside gene matches: 10. This CDR3 is 18 amino acids long. Germline V CDR1 and CDR2: SGDLS, YYNGEE. The CDR3 DNA sequence: TGTGCCAGCAGCGTAGAGGGGACGGGACTAGCAGTCTACAATGAGCAGTTCTTC. Protein sequence: CASSVEGTGLAVYNEQFF. The complete variable domain, with remaining parts taken from reference TRBV9 and TRBJ2-1, reads DSGVTQTPKHLITATGQRVTLRCSPRSGDLSVYWYQQSLDQGLQFLIQYYNGEERAKGNILERFSAQQFPDLHSELNLSSLELGDSALYFCASSVEGTGLAVYNEQFFGPGTRLTVL.